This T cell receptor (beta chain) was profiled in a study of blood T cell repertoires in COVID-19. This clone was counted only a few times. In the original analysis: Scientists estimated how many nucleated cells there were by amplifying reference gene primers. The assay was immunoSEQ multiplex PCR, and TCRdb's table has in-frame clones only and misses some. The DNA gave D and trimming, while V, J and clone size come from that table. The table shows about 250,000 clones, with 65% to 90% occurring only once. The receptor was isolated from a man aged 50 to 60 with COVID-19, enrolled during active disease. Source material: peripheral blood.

CDR3 sequence (DNA): TGTGCCAGCAGCCTAGCGGGGAGCACAGATACGCAGTATTTT. Translating it yields CASSLAGSTDTQYF. V and J are TRBV28 and TRBJ2-3, with 9 bases identical to TRBD2. V shed 6 bases, J shed 0 bases, and the junction held 1 base outside the gene matches. Germline CDR1 and CDR2: MDHEN and SYDVKM. The CDR3 has 14 residues.